Below, 21 T cell receptor beta chains from the same sample are listed, as sequenced in a study of blood T cells in healthy people across ages (dated by TCRdb to about 2015). Library creation used 5' RACE. The instrument given in TCRdb is Illumina HiSeq 2500. A second PCR of roughly 6 to 11 cycles was run with a J-beta primer mix and a sample-barcoded 5' primer. TCRdb trimmed the raw reads at Q25, called clones with MiXCR and kept productive beta chains. Records with the same CDR3 protein are collapsed into one entry carrying the most frequent genes and DNA. The sample yields some 890,000 distinct CDR3 sequences; about 27% were counted once. The ten largest account for roughly a tenth of the sample. This sample was also put to use in a study of T cells of mothers and their children.

The sequencing sample was made of blood. Every receptor here comes from a woman in her forties in good health.

This clonotype turned up a few times. This clone may be a read error of a much larger clone one base away. The V and J genes are TRBV5-1 and TRBJ2-7; D is ambiguous. The germline gives CDR1 SGHRS, CDR2 YFSETQ. V dropped 3 bases and J dropped 6 bases, with 16 bases sitting between them. This CDR3 contains 14 residues. The CDR3 reads CASSWARDNAEQYF. In DNA, the CDR3 is TGCGCCAGCAGCTGGGCCAGAGATAACGCCGAGCAGTACTTC.

The chain has TRBV5-1 and TRBJ1-1; D gene uncertain. The CDR3 covers 16 residues. V was shortened by 2 bases and J by 0 bases, with 14 bases between the two germline ends. The germline gives CDR1 SGHRS, CDR2 YFSETQ. The CDR3 DNA follows: TGCGCCAGCAGCTTTATGACCGCCGAGATGAACACTGAAGCTTTCTTT. It translates to CASSFMTAEMNTEAFF.

The V gene is TRBV5-6, the J gene TRBJ2-4, with D possibly matching TRBD2 (6 bases). The end of the DNA aligns better with TRBJ2-7, so the J call may be wrong. The CDR3 runs 15 residues. The germline CDR1 and CDR2 sequences are SGHDT and YYEEEE. The CDR3 here is CASSFGGLVEREQYF. The CDR3 nucleotides are TGTGCCAGCAGCTTTGGAGGGCTAGTCGAGCGCGAGCAGTACTTC.

This clonotype was seen a handful of times. The gene calls are TRBV5-1 and TRBJ1-2; 8 nucleotides match TRBD1. The junction had 12 bases not matched to a gene; V was cut back by 4 bases and J by 10 bases. CDR3 length: 14 amino acids. Germline V gene sequence: CDR1 SGHRS, CDR2 YFSETQ. CDR3: CASSQGGQGGLYTF. The CDR3 nucleotides read TGCGCCAGCAGCCAGGGTGGACAGGGCGGTCTCTACACCTTC.

This clonotype was detected many times. The J gene is TRBJ1-2, the V gene TRBV20-1, with D perhaps TRBD1 (6 bases). Trimming took 1 base from V and 6 from J, leaving 12 bases between them. Germline lookup yields CDR1 DFQATT and CDR2 SNEGSKA (reference sequence). The CDR3 has 13 residues. CDR3 region: CSARVPRGNGYTF. The CDR3 DNA reads TGCAGTGCTAGAGTCCCCAGGGGAAATGGCTACACCTTC.

The chain recombines TRBV5-1 with TRBJ1-1; D is ambiguous. Germline CDR1 and CDR2: SGHRS and YFSETQ. Trimming took off 2 bases at V and 0 bases at J, with 11 bases between the two ends. This CDR3 has 15 residues. The CDR3 nucleotides read TGCGCCAGCAGCTTAGAGCCCTTGATGAACACTGAAGCTTTCTTT. It translates to CASSLEPLMNTEAFF. The variable domain in full, with the rest retrieved from reference TRBV5-1 and TRBJ1-1, is KAGVTQTPRYLIKTRGQQVTLSCSPISGHRSVSWYQQTPGQGLQFLFEYFSETQRNKGNFPGRFSGRQFSNSRSEMNVSTLELGDSALYLCASSLEPLMNTEAFFGQGTRLTVV.

At least ten counts were recorded for this clonotype. The V gene is TRBV11-2, the J gene TRBJ2-1, with D maybe TRBD2 (6 bases). The CDR3 is 16 amino acids. Deletions cut 2 bases from V and 1 base from J, with 12 bases between. Germline V gene data show CDR1 as SGHAT and CDR2 as FQNNGV. In nucleotides, the CDR3 is TGTGCCAGCAGCTTATCGGCGGGGATATCCTACAATGAGCAGTTCTTC. This encodes CASSLSAGISYNEQFF.

The chain is built from TRBV5-8 and TRBJ1-1; no clear D gene. Trimming removed 1 base at V and 0 bases at J, with 13 bases between. Germline CDR1 is SGHTS and CDR2 is YDEGEE. This CDR3 is built from 16 residues. CDR3 in amino acids: CASSLRGSTMNTEAFF. CDR3 bases: TGTGCCAGCAGCTTGCGAGGGTCCACGATGAACACTGAAGCTTTCTTT. Complete variable domain (other parts from reference TRBV5-8 and TRBJ1-1): EAGVTQSPTHLIKTRGQQATLRCSPISGHTSVYWYQQALGLGLQFLLWYDEGEERNRGNFPPRFSGRQFPNYSSELNVNALELEDSALYLCASSLRGSTMNTEAFFGQGTRLTVV.

This clonotype came up a few times. This rearrangement joins TRBV5-1 to TRBJ2-1; D may be TRBD1 or TRBD2 (5 bases each). Germline CDR1 and CDR2: SGHRS and YFSETQ. Trimming removed 4 bases at V and 9 bases at J, with 17 bases between. The CDR3 runs 14 residues. The CDR3 DNA follows: TGCGCCAGCAGCCTTCCCGGGACGGGCCCTGAGCAGTTCTTC. Its translation: CASSLPGTGPEQFF.

V usage is TRBV5-1 and J usage is TRBJ2-7, with D hard to call. The germline CDR1 and CDR2 sequences are SGHRS and YFSETQ. The CDR3 length is 14 residues. Trimming left V 3 bases short and J 2 bases short, with 12 bases between. CDR3 amino acids: CASSWALDPYEQYF. The CDR3 nucleotides are TGCGCCAGCAGCTGGGCTTTGGACCCCTACGAGCAGTACTTC.

This clonotype has ten or more counts. Written as DNA, the CDR3 is TGTGCCAGCAGCTTAGGCATGGCCGCGACCTACGAGCAGTACTTC. Translated: CASSLGMAATYEQYF. This chain uses TRBV11-2 with TRBJ2-7; D not certain. From germline, CDR1 is SGHAT and CDR2 FQNNGV. This CDR3 is 15 amino acids long. V lost 1 base and J lost 2, with 12 bases in between.

In its sample, this clonotype was seen many times. The chain links TRBV4-1 to TRBJ1-2, with 7 nucleotides matching TRBD1. Germline V gives CDR1 MGHRA, CDR2 YSYEKL. V lost 4 bases and J lost 5; bases outside the gene matches: 10. There are 15 residues in the CDR3. CDR3 in DNA: TGCGCCAGCAGCCGACCCACAGGGGCGGAGTATGGCTACACCTTC. Amino acids: CASSRPTGAEYGYTF.

The chain employs TRBV6-4 and TRBJ2-2, with a weak D call TRBD1 (6 bases). V was clipped by 6 bases and J by 7 bases, with 15 bases between them. Germline V gene data show CDR1 as MRHNA and CDR2 as SNTAGT. This CDR3 contains 14 residues. The CDR3 sequence is CASRKQGRDGELFF. DNA of the CDR3: TGTGCCAGCAGAAAACAGGGCCGGGACGGGGAGCTGTTTTTT.

As to this clonotype: At one end the junction does not follow the germline gene, possibly because of a read error. V usage is TRBV29-1 and J usage is TRBJ1-1; D is perhaps TRBD1 (6 bases). CDR1 is SQVTM and CDR2 is ANQGSEA in the germline V gene. The CDR3 runs 13 residues. The CDR3 DNA follows: TGCAGCGGTGAAGGCAGGGGGAACACTGAAGCTTTCTTT. Translating gives CSGEGRGNTEAFF.

This clonotype was picked up many times. The chain has TRBV28 and TRBJ2-7, with 8 positions matching TRBD2. This CDR3 has 15 residues. V trimming: 4 bases; J trimming: 4 bases; junction bases outside the gene matches: 9. Germline CDR1 and CDR2: MDHEN and SYDVKM. CDR3 nucleotide sequence: TGTGCCAGCAGTTCACCCCTAACGGGGGGGTACGAGCAGTACTTC. Residues: CASSSPLTGGYEQYF.

This clonotype was counted between two and nine times. The rearrangement uses TRBV9 and TRBJ2-7; D call uncertain. Deletions cut 4 bases from V and 0 bases from J, with 17 bases between. The CDR3 spans 16 residues. Germline V gene data show CDR1 as SGDLS and CDR2 as YYNGEE. The CDR3 DNA sequence: TGTGCCAGCAGCCCCCAGGATAGGGTTTTCTCCTACGAGCAGTACTTC. This translates into CASSPQDRVFSYEQYF.

The rearrangement joins TRBV20-1 to TRBJ1-1; D is undetermined. Germline values: CDR1 DFQATT, CDR2 SNEGSKA (reference sequence). The CDR3 sequence is 16 residues long. V was pared by 2 bases and J by 0 bases, with 16 bases between. The CDR3 region is CSARLRTRPLNTEAFF. In DNA, the CDR3 is TGCAGTGCTAGACTAAGAACCAGACCCTTGAACACTGAAGCTTTCTTT.

This clonotype was detected many times. The chain uses TRBV20-1 and TRBJ1-1, with D possibly being TRBD1 (5 bases). This CDR3 contains 13 residues. Deletions cut 5 bases from V and 4 bases from J, with 14 bases between. Germline lookup yields CDR1 DFQATT and CDR2 SNEGSKA (reference sequence). The DNA for the CDR3 is TGCAGTGCTGGGACTATAGGACTCACTGAAGCTTTCTTT. Its protein is CSAGTIGLTEAFF.

In its sample, this clonotype was seen a few times. V is TRBV14 and J is TRBJ2-2; possibly TRBD2 for D (6 bases). Per the germline V gene, CDR1 is SGHDN and CDR2 is FVKESK. V was pared by 5 bases and J by 1 base, with 11 bases between. This CDR3 comprises 15 residues. CDR3 bases: TGTGCCAGCAGCAACACCGGGGGGAACACCGGGGAGCTGTTTTTT. It specifies CASSNTGGNTGELFF.

The chain recombines TRBV7-9 with TRBJ2-7; D is perhaps TRBD1 (5 bases). V shed 8 bases and J shed 2 bases, with 10 bases lying between them. The germline gives CDR1 SEHNR, CDR2 FQNEAQ (reference sequence). The CDR3 spans 12 residues. In DNA form, the CDR3 reads TGTGCCAGCGGGGCAGGCGCCTACGAGCAGTACTTC. The encoded protein is CASGAGAYEQYF.

The chain is built from TRBV3-1 and TRBJ1-1; no clear D gene. CDR3 length equals 14 residues. Trimming took 4 bases from V and 0 from J, leaving 9 bases between them. The V gene's germline CDR1 is LGHDT and CDR2 YNNKEL (reference sequence). The CDR3 loop reads CASSRGIMNTEAFF. DNA of the CDR3: TGTGCCAGCAGCCGCGGTATAATGAACACTGAAGCTTTCTTT.